Listed below are T cell receptor beta chains from one sample, sequenced in a study of CD8+CD57+ T cells in acquired aplastic anemia. TCRdb re-derived calls from the reads in MiXCR, one entry per CDR3 protein. Of roughly 500,000 distinct CDR3 sequences listed, around 30% are singletons. Sequenced sample: sorted CD4+, CD8+, or CD8+CD57+ T cells (not recorded which) from PBMCs. The receptors stem from a human donor with aplastic anemia. Each CDR3 is given with its conserved first and last residue. The order of the fields is D gene, clone size, V gene, J gene, CDR3 protein. The D gene is left open where the match is weak. Rows may omit the clone size; those that give it use once, few, many or a size class.

D gene: .
clone size: many
V gene: TRBV11-3
J gene: TRBJ2-7
CDR3 protein: CASSKGPSYEQYF

D gene: .
clone size: .
V gene: TRBV24-1
J gene: TRBJ2-3
CDR3 protein: CAVGHTYTDTQYF

D gene: .
clone size: .
V gene: TRBV4-1
J gene: TRBJ2-1
CDR3 protein: CASSGQRNEQFF

D gene: .
clone size: many
V gene: TRBV29-1
J gene: TRBJ1-2
CDR3 protein: CSVLRDGYTF

D gene: .
clone size: .
V gene: TRBV10-3
J gene: TRBJ1-3
CDR3 protein: CAISVIDSFSGNTIYF

D gene: .
clone size: once
V gene: TRBV19
J gene: TRBJ1-1
CDR3 protein: CAWVTPRGGVTEAFF

D gene: .
clone size: .
V gene: TRBV10-1
J gene: TRBJ1-6
CDR3 protein: CASRRQDNSPLHF

D gene: .
clone size: .
V gene: TRBV20-1
J gene: TRBJ2-5
CDR3 protein: CSAPEGAQETQYF

D gene: TRBD2
clone size: few
V gene: TRBV10-3
J gene: TRBJ2-1
CDR3 protein: CAISAGLAITNEQFF

D gene: .
clone size: .
V gene: TRBV10-3
J gene: TRBJ1-5
CDR3 protein: CAISLNSNQPQHF

D gene: TRBD1
clone size: many
V gene: TRBV5-1
J gene: TRBJ1-2
CDR3 protein: CASSTGTGQFYTF

D gene: .
clone size: .
V gene: TRBV24-1
J gene: TRBJ2-5
CDR3 protein: CATSDFGPGSQETQYF

D gene: TRBD1
clone size: .
V gene: TRBV10-3
J gene: TRBJ1-5
CDR3 protein: CASRGKYSNQPQHF

D gene: TRBD1
clone size: .
V gene: TRBV27
J gene: TRBJ1-2
CDR3 protein: CASSLSAGGAGYSYGYTF

D gene: TRBD2
clone size: many
V gene: TRBV6-1
J gene: TRBJ2-7
CDR3 protein: CASRASGSSYEQYF

D gene: TRBD2
clone size: .
V gene: TRBV20-1
J gene: TRBJ2-3
CDR3 protein: CSARAGGSADTQYF

D gene: TRBD1
clone size: many
V gene: TRBV20-1
J gene: TRBJ1-6
CDR3 protein: CSARRTGTYNSPLHF

D gene: TRBD1
clone size: .
V gene: TRBV2
J gene: TRBJ1-6
CDR3 protein: CASSELDRGNSPLHF

D gene: TRBD1
clone size: many
V gene: TRBV20-1
J gene: TRBJ1-2
CDR3 protein: CSARGDSNYGYTF

D gene: .
clone size: .
V gene: TRBV5-4
J gene: TRBJ1-1
CDR3 protein: CASSTVNTEAFF

D gene: TRBD2
clone size: .
V gene: TRBV7-6
J gene: TRBJ2-1
CDR3 protein: CASSQRTSEQFF

D gene: .
clone size: few
V gene: TRBV6-5
J gene: TRBJ2-7
CDR3 protein: CASSYRTEASYEQYF

D gene: TRBD1
clone size: once
V gene: TRBV10-3
J gene: TRBJ2-1
CDR3 protein: CAISESGQYNEQFF

D gene: .
clone size: .
V gene: TRBV5-6
J gene: TRBJ2-5
CDR3 protein: CASSFIGNHQETQYF

D gene: .
clone size: many
V gene: TRBV7-9
J gene: TRBJ1-6
CDR3 protein: CASSPDLGPRSPLHF

D gene: TRBD1
clone size: few
V gene: TRBV13
J gene: TRBJ1-5
CDR3 protein: CASSRRSGTGRFQPQHF

D gene: TRBD2
clone size: few
V gene: TRBV7-8
J gene: TRBJ2-1
CDR3 protein: CASSVAGLYNEQFF

D gene: .
clone size: few
V gene: TRBV11-2
J gene: TRBJ2-7
CDR3 protein: CASSLETVGSNEQYF

D gene: .
clone size: .
V gene: TRBV20-1
J gene: TRBJ1-5
CDR3 protein: CSAREGVMRQPQHF

D gene: TRBD1
clone size: many
V gene: TRBV20-1
J gene: TRBJ1-1
CDR3 protein: CSARDQDRVNTEAFF

D gene: .
clone size: many
V gene: TRBV12-3/TRBV12-4
J gene: TRBJ1-2
CDR3 protein: CASSFPDSYGYTF

D gene: .
clone size: many
V gene: TRBV9
J gene: TRBJ2-5
CDR3 protein: CASSVAGLRETQYF

D gene: .
clone size: .
V gene: TRBV10-3
J gene: TRBJ1-2
CDR3 protein: CAISLRQFYGYTF

D gene: .
clone size: .
V gene: TRBV19
J gene: TRBJ2-5
CDR3 protein: CASSIRRDVETQYF

D gene: TRBD2
clone size: .
V gene: TRBV12-3/TRBV12-4
J gene: TRBJ2-7
CDR3 protein: CASSFLSSGQYEQYF

D gene: TRBD1
clone size: many
V gene: TRBV9
J gene: TRBJ1-6
CDR3 protein: CASSTPVGQGWSPLHF

D gene: .
clone size: many
V gene: TRBV19
J gene: TRBJ2-7
CDR3 protein: CASSIADGSWSYEQYF

D gene: .
clone size: .
V gene: TRBV11-3
J gene: TRBJ1-6
CDR3 protein: CASSLDSFNSPLHF

D gene: .
clone size: .
V gene: TRBV30
J gene: TRBJ1-2
CDR3 protein: CAWRANGHDGDGYTF

D gene: TRBD1
clone size: .
V gene: TRBV7-8
J gene: TRBJ2-5
CDR3 protein: CASSTRTGRGGTQYF

D gene: .
clone size: few
V gene: TRBV7-2
J gene: TRBJ2-7
CDR3 protein: CASSSPVRKGYEQYF

D gene: .
clone size: .
V gene: TRBV9
J gene: TRBJ1-2
CDR3 protein: CASSPVSGERGFGYTF

D gene: .
clone size: .
V gene: TRBV20-1
J gene: TRBJ2-7
CDR3 protein: CSGRGASSYEQYF

D gene: .
clone size: many
V gene: TRBV16
J gene: TRBJ1-2
CDR3 protein: CASSQSVTQYGYTF

D gene: TRBD1
clone size: .
V gene: TRBV4-3
J gene: TRBJ2-7
CDR3 protein: CASSQDDQGAYEQYF

D gene: .
clone size: .
V gene: TRBV7-8
J gene: TRBJ1-5
CDR3 protein: CASSFGRDPRGPQHF

D gene: .
clone size: few
V gene: TRBV7-8
J gene: TRBJ1-5
CDR3 protein: CASSPRTLLDQPQHF

D gene: TRBD1
clone size: .
V gene: TRBV19
J gene: TRBJ2-2
CDR3 protein: CASKTGSGELLF

D gene: .
clone size: .
V gene: TRBV20-1
J gene: TRBJ2-2
CDR3 protein: CSASRGGTGELFF

D gene: .
clone size: once
V gene: TRBV7-2
J gene: TRBJ1-4
CDR3 protein: CASSLFGTGDEKLFF

D gene: .
clone size: many
V gene: TRBV7-6
J gene: TRBJ2-3
CDR3 protein: CASSLSDGTTDTQYF

D gene: TRBD2
clone size: .
V gene: TRBV7-2
J gene: TRBJ2-7
CDR3 protein: CASSPSGRAYEQYF

D gene: TRBD2
clone size: many
V gene: TRBV7-9
J gene: TRBJ2-7
CDR3 protein: CASSLAGETAGEQYF